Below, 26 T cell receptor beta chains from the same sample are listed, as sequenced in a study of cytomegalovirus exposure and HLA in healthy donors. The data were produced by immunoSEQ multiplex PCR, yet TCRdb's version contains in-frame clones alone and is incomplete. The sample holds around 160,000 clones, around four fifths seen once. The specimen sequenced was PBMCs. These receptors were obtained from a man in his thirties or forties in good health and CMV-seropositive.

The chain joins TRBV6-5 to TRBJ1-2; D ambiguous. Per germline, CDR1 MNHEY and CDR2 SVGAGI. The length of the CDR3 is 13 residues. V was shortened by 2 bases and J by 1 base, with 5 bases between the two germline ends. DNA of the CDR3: TGTGCCAGCAGTTACCAGGTTAACTATGGCTACACCTTC. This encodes CASSYQVNYGYTF.

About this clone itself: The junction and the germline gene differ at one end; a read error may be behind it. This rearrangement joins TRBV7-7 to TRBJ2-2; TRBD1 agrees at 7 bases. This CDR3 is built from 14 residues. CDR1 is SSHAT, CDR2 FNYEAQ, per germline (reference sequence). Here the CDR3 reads CASSLVTGAGELFF. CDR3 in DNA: TGTGCTAGCAGCTTGGTAACAGGGGCCGGGGAGCTGTTTTTT. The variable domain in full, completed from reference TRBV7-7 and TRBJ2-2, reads GAGVSQSPRYKVTKRGQDVTLRCDPISSHATLYWYQQALGQGPEFLTYFNYEAQPDKSGLPSDRFSAERPEGSISTLTIQRTEQRDSAMYRCASSLVTGAGELFFGEGSRLTVL.

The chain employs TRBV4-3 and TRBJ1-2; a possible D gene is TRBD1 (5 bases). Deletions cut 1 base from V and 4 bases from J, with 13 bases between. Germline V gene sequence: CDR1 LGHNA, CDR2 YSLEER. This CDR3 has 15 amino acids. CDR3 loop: CASSQGRWGLYGYTF. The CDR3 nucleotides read TGCGCCAGCAGCCAAGGGCGGTGGGGACTCTATGGCTACACCTTC.

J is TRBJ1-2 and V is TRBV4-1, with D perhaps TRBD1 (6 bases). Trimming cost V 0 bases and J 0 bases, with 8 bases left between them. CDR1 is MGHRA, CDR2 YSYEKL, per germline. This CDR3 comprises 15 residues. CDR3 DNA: TGCGCCAGCAGCCAAGAGGGGGCAACTAACTATGGCTACACCTTC. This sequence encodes CASSQEGATNYGYTF.

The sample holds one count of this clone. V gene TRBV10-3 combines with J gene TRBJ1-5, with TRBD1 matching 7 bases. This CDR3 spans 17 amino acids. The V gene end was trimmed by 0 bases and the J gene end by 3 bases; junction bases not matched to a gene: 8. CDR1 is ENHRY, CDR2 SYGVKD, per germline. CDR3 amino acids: CAISESVTGLFNQPQHF. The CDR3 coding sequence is TGTGCCATCAGTGAGTCTGTGACAGGGCTTTTCAATCAGCCCCAGCATTTT.

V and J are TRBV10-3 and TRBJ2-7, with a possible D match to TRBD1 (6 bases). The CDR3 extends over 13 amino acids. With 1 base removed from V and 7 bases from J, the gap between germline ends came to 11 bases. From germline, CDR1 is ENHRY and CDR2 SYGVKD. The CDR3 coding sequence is TGTGCCATCAGTGAGTTAACAGGGAGAGAGCAGTACTTC. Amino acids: CAISELTGREQYF.

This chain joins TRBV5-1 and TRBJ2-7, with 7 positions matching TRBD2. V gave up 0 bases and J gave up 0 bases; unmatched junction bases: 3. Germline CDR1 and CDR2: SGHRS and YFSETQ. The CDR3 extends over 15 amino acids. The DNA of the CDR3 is TGCGCCAGCAGCTTGGCCGGCGGGGGCTCCTACGAGCAGTACTTC. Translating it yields CASSLAGGGSYEQYF.

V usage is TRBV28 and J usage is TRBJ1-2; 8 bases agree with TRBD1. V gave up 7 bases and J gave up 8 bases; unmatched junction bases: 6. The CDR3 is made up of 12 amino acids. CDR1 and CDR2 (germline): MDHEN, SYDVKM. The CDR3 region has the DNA TGTGCCAGCACCCAGGGGGCAGGGGGCTACACCTTC. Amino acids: CASTQGAGGYTF.

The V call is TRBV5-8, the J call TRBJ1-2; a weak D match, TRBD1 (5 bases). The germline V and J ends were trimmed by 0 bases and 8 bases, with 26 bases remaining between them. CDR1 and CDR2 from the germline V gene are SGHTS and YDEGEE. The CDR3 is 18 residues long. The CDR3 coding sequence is TGTGCCAGCAGCTTGGAGGGCTACTCGGGGGGAACTTCTCGGGGCTACACCTTC. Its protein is CASSLEGYSGGTSRGYTF.

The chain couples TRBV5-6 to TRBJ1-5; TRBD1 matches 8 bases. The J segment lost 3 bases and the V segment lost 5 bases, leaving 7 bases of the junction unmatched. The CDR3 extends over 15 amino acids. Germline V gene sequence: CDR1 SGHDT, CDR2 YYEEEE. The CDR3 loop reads CASSYGQGHNQPQHF. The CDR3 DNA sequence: TGTGCCAGCAGTTACGGACAGGGTCACAATCAGCCCCAGCATTTT. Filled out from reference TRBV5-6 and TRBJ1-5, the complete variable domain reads DAGVTQSPTHLIKTRGQQVTLRCSPKSGHDTVSWYQQALGQGPQFIFQYYEEEERQRGNFPDRFSGHQFPNYSSELNVNALLLGDSALYLCASSYGQGHNQPQHFGDGTRLSIL.

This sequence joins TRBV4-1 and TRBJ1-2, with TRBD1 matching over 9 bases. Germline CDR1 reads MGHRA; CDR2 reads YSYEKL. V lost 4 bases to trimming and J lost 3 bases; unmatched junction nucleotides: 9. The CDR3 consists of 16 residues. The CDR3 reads CASSPLGWTGDYGYTF. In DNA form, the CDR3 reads TGCGCCAGCAGCCCCCTAGGGTGGACAGGGGACTATGGCTACACCTTC.

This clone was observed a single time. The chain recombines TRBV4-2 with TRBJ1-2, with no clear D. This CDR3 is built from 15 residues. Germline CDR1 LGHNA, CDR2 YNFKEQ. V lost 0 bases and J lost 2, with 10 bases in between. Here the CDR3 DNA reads TGTGCCAGCAGCCAAGATGCGGGGTACAACTATGGCTACACCTTC. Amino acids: CASSQDAGYNYGYTF.

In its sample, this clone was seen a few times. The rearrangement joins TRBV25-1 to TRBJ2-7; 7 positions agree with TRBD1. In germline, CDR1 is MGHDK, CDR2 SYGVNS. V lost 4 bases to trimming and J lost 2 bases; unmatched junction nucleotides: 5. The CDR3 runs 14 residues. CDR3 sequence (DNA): TGTGCCAGCAGTGCTCGACAGGGCCCCTACGAGCAGTACTTC. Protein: CASSARQGPYEQYF.

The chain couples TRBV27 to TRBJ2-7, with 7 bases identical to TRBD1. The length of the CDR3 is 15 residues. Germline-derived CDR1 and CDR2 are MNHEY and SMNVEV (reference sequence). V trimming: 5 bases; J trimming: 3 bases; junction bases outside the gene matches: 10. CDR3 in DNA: TGTGCCAGCAGTCGACTTGACAGGGCCATCTACGAGCAGTACTTC. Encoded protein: CASSRLDRAIYEQYF.

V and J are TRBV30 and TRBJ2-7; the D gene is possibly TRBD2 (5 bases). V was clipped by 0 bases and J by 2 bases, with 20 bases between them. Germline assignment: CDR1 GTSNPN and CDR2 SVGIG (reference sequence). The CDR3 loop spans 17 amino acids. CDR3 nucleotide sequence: TGTGCCTGGAGTGTACCCGTGGGAGCTGAAAAGACCTACGAGCAGTACTTC. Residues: CAWSVPVGAEKTYEQYF.

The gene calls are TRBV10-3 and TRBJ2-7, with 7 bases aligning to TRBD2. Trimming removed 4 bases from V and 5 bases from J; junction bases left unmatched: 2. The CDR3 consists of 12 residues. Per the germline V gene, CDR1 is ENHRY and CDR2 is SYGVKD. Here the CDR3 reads CAISGTRNEQYF. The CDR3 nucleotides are TGTGCCATCAGTGGGACTAGAAACGAGCAGTACTTC.

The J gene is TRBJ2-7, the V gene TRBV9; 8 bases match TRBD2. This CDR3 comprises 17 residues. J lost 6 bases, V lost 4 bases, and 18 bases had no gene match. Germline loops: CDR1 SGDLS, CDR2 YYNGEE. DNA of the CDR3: TGTGCCAGCAGCACCCATCCCGGGGGGGGGCCTCTGAGCGAGCAGTACTTC. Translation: CASSTHPGGGPLSEQYF.

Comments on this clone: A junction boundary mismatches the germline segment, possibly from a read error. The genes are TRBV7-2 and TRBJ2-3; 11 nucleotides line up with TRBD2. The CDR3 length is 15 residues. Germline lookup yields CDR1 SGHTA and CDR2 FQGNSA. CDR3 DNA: TGTGCCAGCAGTTTAGCGGGGGGGTTCGCAGATACGCAGTATTTT. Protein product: CASSLAGGFADTQYF.

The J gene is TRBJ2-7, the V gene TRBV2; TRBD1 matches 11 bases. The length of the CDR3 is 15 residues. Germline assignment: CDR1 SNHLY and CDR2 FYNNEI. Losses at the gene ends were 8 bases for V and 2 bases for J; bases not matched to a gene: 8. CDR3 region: CASSGQGAGTYEQYF. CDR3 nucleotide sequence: TGTGCCAGCTCAGGACAGGGGGCGGGAACCTACGAGCAGTACTTC. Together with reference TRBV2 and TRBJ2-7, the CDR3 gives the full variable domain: EPEVTQTPSHQVTQMGQEVILRCVPISNHLYFYWYRQILGQKVEFLVSFYNNEISEKSEIFDDQFSVERPDGSNFTLKIRSTKLEDSAMYFCASSGQGAGTYEQYFGPGTRLTVT.

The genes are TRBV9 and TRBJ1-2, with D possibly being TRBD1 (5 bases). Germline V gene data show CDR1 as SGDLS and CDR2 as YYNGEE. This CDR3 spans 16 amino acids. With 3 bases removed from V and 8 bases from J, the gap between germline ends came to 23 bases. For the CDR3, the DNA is TGTGCCAGCAGCGCAGGGCAGCGTCCAGGGCTCGGAGGCTACACCTTC. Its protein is CASSAGQRPGLGGYTF.

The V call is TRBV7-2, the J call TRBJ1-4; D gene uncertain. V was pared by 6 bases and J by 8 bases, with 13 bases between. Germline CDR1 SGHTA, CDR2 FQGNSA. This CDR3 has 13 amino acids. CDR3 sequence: CASRSNGFEKLFF. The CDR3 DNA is TGTGCCAGCAGGAGTAACGGGTTCGAAAAACTGTTTTTT.

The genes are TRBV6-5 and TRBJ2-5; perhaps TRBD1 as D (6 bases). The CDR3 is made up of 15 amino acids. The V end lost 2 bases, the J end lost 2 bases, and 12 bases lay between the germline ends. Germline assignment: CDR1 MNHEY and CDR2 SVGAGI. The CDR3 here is CASSYSSGVQETQYF. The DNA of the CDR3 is TGTGCCAGCAGTTACAGTTCAGGGGTTCAAGAGACCCAGTACTTC.

The CDR3 nucleotides are TGTGCCAGCAGTCAACAGGGGGCAGGTAATCAGCCCCAGCATTTT. Translated: CASSQQGAGNQPQHF. V usage is TRBV6-5 and J usage is TRBJ1-5; 9 bases are a match to TRBD1. The ends lost 5 bases at V and 4 bases at J; junction bases unmatched: 6. The CDR3 is 15 amino acids. Germline V CDR1 and CDR2: MNHEY, SVGAGI.

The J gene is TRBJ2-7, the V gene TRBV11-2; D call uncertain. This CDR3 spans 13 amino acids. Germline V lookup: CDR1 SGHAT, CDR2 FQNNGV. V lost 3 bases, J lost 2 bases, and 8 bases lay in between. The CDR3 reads CASSLGETYEQYF. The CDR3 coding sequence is TGTGCCAGCAGCTTGGGCGAGACCTACGAGCAGTACTTC.

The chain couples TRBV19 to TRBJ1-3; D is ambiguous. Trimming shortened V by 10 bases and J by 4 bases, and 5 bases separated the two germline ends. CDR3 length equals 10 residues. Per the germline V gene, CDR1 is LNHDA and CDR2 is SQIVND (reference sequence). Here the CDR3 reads CAKSGNTIYF. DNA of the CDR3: TGTGCCAAAAGCGGAAACACCATATATTTT.

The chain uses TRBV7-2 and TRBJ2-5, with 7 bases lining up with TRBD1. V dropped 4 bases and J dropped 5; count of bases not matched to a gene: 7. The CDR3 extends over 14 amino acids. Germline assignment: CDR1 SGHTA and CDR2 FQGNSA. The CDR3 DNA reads TGTGCCAGCAGCTCCCAAGGGGGCTGGGAGACCCAGTACTTC. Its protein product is CASSSQGGWETQYF.